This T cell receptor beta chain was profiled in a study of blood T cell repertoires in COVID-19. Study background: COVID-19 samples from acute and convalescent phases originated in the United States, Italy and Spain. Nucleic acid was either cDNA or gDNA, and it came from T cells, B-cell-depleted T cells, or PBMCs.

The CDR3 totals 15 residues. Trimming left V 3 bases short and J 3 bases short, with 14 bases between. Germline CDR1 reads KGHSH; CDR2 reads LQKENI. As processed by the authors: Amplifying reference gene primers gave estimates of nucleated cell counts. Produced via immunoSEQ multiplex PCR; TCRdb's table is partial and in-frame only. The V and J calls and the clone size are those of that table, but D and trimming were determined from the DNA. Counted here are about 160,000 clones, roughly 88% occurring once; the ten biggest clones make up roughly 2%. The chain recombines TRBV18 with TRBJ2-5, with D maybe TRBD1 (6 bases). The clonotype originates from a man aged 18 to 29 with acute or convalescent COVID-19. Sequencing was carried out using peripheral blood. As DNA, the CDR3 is TGTGCCAGCTCACCTCTCAAAAGGACAGAAGAGACCCAGTACTTC. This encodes CASSPLKRTEETQYF.